The following is a T cell receptor beta chain sequence with its context. What it recognizes is unknown. Use of 60 Vbeta and 13 Jbeta primers characterized the PCR. Libraries were prepared by immunoSEQ multiplex PCR; TCRdb keeps only in-frame clonotypes and omits some of them. The sample yields around 130,000 clones, around 81% seen once. The CDR3 covers 15 residues. Germline CDR1 MGHRA, CDR2 YSYEKL. The germline V and J ends were trimmed by 0 bases and 2 bases, with 11 bases remaining between them. These data are taken from a study of cytomegalovirus exposure and HLA in healthy donors. Study outcomes and limitations: Some V segments (TRBV6-2 and TRBV6-3 among them) were excluded as indistinguishable.

The chain uses TRBV4-1 and TRBJ2-7, with D perhaps matching TRBD2 (5 bases). The specimen sequenced was PBMCs. The receptor was derived from a middle-aged woman in good health and CMV-seronegative. The CDR3 coding sequence is TGCGCCAGCAGCCAAGAGCCGGGGAACCCCTACGAGCAGTACTTC. It encodes CASSQEPGNPYEQYF.